The source of this TCR beta chain is a study of blood T cell repertoires in COVID-19. As for the study in general: Samples representing acute and convalescent COVID-19 were sourced from the United States, Italy and Spain. PBMCs, B-cell-depleted T cells, or T cells provided the cDNA or gDNA that made up the material.

Per the germline V gene, CDR1 is LGHNA and CDR2 is YSLEER. V lost 3 bases and J lost 13, with 15 bases in between. There are 13 residues in the CDR3. Authors' processing steps: Nucleated cell counts were estimated from reference gene primer amplification. Generated by immunoSEQ multiplex PCR, the TCRdb table keeps only in-frame clones and is missing some. V and J calls and clone size are those listed in that table; D and trimming were worked out from the DNA. This table holds 55,000 or so clones, 80% to 85% found once. The receptor was derived from a human donor in a cohort sampled during active or convalescent COVID-19. The genes are TRBV4-3 and TRBJ1-4, with D perhaps matching TRBD1 (5 bases). Specimen: peripheral blood. For the CDR3, the DNA is TGCGCCAGCAGCCACAGCGCGGGGGAAGGACTGTTTTTT. Protein product: CASSHSAGEGLFF.